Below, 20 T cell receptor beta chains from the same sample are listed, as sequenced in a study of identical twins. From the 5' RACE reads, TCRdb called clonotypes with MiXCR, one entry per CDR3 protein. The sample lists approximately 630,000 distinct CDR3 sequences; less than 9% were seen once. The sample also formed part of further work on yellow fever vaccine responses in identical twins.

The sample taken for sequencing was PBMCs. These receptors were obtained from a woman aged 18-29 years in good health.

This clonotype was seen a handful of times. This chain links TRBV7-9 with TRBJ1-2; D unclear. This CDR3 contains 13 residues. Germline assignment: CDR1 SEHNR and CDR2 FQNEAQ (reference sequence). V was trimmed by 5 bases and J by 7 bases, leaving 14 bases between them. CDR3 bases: TGTGCCAGCAGCGAAGGTCCCCGGGGTGGCTACACCTTC. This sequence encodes CASSEGPRGGYTF.

The CDR3 loop reads CASSTSTGTGVTF. In nucleotides, the CDR3 is TGTGCCAGCAGTACATCCACCGGGACAGGGGTCACCTTC. The chain is built from TRBV6-1 and TRBJ1-2; 10 nucleotides match TRBD1. J lost 13 bases, V lost 5 bases, and 10 bases had no gene match. The CDR3 runs 13 residues. Germline V gene data show CDR1 as MNHNS and CDR2 as SASEGT.

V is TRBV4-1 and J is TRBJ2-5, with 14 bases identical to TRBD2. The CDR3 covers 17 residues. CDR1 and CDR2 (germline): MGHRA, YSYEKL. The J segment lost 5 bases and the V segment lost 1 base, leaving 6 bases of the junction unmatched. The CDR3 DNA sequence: TGCGCCAGCAGCCAAGGACTAGCGGGGGGGCAGCGGGAGACCCAGTACTTC. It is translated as CASSQGLAGGQRETQYF.

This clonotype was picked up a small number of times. This CDR3 is CASSFGIPAGELFF. The CDR3 DNA follows: TGTGCCAGCAGTTTCGGGATACCGGCCGGGGAGCTGTTTTTT. This chain joins TRBV12-3 or TRBV12-4 and TRBJ2-2; possibly TRBD2 for D (5 bases). The CDR3 totals 14 residues. V lost 3 bases, J lost 6 bases, and 11 bases lay in between.

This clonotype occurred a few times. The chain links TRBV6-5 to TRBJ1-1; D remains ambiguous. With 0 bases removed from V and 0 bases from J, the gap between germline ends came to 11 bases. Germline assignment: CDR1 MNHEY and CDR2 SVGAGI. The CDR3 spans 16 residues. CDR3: CASSYSAQIMNTEAFF. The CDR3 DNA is TGTGCCAGCAGTTACTCCGCACAGATAATGAACACTGAAGCTTTCTTT.

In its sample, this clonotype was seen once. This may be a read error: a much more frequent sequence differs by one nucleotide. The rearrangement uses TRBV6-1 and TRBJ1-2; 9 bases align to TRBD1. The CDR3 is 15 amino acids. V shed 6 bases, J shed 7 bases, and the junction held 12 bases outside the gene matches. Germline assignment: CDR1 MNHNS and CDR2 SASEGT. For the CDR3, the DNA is TGTGCCAGCAGCACAAAAACAGGGGGCCCTCGTGGCTACACCTTC. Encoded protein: CASSTKTGGPRGYTF.

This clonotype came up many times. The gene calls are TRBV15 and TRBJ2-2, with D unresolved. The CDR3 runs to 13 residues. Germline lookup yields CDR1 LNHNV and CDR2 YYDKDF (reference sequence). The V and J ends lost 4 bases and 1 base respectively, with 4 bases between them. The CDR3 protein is CATSTKNTGELFF. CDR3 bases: TGTGCCACCAGCACTAAGAACACCGGGGAGCTGTTTTTT. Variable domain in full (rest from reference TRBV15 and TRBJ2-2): DAMVIQNPRYQVTQFGKPVTLSCSQTLNHNVMYWYQQKSSQAPKLLFHYYDKDFNNEADTPDNFQSRRPNTSFCFLDIRSPGLGDTAMYLCATSTKNTGELFFGEGSRLTVL.

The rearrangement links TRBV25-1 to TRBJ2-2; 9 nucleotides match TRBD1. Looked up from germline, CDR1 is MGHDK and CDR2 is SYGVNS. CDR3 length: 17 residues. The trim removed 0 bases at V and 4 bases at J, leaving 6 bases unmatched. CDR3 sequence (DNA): TGTGCCAGCAGTGAATATATTGGGACAGGGCTCACCGGGGAGCTGTTTTTT. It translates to CASSEYIGTGLTGELFF. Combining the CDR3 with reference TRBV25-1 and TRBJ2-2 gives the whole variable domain EADIYQTPRYLVIGTGKKITLECSQTMGHDKMYWYQQDPGMELHLIHYSYGVNSTEKGDLSSESTVSRIRTEHFPLTLESARPSHTSQYLCASSEYIGTGLTGELFFGEGSRLTVL.

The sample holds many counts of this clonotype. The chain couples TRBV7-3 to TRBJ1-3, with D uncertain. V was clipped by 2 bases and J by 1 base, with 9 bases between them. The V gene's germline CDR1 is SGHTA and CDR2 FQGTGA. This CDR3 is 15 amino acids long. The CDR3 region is CASSLLSGSGNTIYF. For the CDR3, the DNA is TGTGCCAGCAGCTTACTTTCGGGATCTGGAAACACCATATATTTT.

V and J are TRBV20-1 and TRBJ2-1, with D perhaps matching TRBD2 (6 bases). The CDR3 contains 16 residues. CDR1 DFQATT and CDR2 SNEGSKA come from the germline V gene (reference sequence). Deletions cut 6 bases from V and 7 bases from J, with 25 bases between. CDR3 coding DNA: TGCAGTGCGAGAAGAGGGGAAGTGACTAGACAAAATGAGCAGTTCTTC. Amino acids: CSARRGEVTRQNEQFF.

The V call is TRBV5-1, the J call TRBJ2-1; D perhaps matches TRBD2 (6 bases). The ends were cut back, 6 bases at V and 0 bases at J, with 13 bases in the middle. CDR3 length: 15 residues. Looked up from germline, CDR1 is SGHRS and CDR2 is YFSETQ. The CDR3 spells CASTTPGGSYNEQFF. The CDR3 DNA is TGCGCCAGCACCACCCCCGGGGGCTCCTACAATGAGCAGTTCTTC.

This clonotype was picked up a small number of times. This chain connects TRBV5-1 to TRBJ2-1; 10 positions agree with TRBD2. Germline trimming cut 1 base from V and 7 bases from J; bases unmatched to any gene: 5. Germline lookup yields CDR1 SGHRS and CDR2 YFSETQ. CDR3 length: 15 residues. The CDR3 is CASSLRPSGRNEQFF. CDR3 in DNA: TGCGCCAGCAGCTTGAGGCCTAGCGGGAGAAATGAGCAGTTCTTC.

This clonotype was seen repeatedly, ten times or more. The CDR3, as DNA: TGTGCCAGCTCACCACCGGTCAGGGGGCGATCTAACTATGGCTACACCTTC. Encoded protein: CASSPPVRGRSNYGYTF. The gene calls are TRBV18 and TRBJ1-2; 8 nucleotides line up with TRBD1. This CDR3 has 17 amino acids. Germline-derived CDR1 and CDR2 are KGHSH and LQKENI. With V trimmed by 0 bases and J by 0 bases, 6 bases remained unmatched.

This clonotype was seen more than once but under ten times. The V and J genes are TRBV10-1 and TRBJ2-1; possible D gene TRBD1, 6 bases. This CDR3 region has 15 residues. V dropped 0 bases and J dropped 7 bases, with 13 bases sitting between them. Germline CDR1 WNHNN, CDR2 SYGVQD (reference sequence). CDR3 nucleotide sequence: TGCGCCAGCAGTGAGTCGGGAACAGGGACGAATGAGCAGTTCTTC. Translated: CASSESGTGTNEQFF.

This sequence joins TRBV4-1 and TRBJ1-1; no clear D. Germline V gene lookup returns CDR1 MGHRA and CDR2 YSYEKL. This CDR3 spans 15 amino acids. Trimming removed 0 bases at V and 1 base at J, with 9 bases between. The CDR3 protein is CASSQDEGTNTEAFF. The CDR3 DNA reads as TGCGCCAGCAGCCAAGACGAGGGCACGAACACTGAAGCTTTCTTT.

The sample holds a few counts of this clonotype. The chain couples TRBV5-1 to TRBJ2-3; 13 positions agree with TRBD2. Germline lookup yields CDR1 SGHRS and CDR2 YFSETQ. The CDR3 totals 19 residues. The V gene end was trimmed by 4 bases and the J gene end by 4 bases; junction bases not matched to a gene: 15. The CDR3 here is CASSPDRTGLAGLADTQYF. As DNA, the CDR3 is TGCGCCAGCAGCCCTGACAGGACGGGACTAGCGGGACTGGCAGATACGCAGTATTTT.

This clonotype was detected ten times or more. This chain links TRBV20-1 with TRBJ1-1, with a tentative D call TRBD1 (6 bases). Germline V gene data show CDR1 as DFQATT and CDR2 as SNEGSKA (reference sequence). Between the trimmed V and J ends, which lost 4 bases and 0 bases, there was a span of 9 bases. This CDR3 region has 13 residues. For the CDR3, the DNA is TGCAGTGCTAATGACAGGCTGAACACTGAAGCTTTCTTT. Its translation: CSANDRLNTEAFF.

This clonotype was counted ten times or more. CDR3 sequence: CATSRAIAGGTDTQYF. DNA for the CDR3: TGTGCCACCAGCAGAGCCATAGCGGGTGGCACAGATACGCAGTATTTT. The gene calls are TRBV15 and TRBJ2-3; 7 bases match TRBD2. This CDR3 contains 16 residues. Germline CDR1 LNHNV, CDR2 YYDKDF (reference sequence). Losses at the gene ends were 1 base for V and 1 base for J; bases not matched to a gene: 5.

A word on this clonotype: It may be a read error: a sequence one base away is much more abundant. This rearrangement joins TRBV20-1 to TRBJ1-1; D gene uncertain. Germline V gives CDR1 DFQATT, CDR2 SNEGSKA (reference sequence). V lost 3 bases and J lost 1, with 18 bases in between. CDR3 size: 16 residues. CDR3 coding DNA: TGCAGTGCTAGTGGTTACGACGCATACGCGAACACTGAAGCTTTCTTT. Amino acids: CSASGYDAYANTEAFF.

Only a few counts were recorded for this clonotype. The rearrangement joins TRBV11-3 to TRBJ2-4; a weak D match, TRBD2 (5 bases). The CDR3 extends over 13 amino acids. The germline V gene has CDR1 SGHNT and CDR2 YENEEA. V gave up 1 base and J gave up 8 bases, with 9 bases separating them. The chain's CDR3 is CASSLGRWDIQYF. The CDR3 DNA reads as TGTGCCAGCAGCTTAGGGAGGTGGGACATTCAGTACTTC.